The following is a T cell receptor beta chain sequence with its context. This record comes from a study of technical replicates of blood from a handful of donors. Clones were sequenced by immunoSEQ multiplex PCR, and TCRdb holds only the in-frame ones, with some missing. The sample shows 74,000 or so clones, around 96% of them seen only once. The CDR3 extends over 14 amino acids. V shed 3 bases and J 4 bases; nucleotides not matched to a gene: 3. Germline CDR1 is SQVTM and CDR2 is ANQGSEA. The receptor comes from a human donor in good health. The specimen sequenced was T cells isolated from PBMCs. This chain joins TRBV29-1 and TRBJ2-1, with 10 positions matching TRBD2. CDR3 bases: TGCAGCGTTGAGGCTAGCGGGGGATACAATGAGCAGTTCTTC. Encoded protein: CSVEASGGYNEQFF.